This is a list of T cell receptor beta chains from one sample in a study of control samples from healthy donors and cancer patients. Data came from immunoSEQ multiplex PCR; TCRdb stores just in-frame clones and leaves some out. The sample includes some 250,000 clones, roughly four fifths of them seen just once. The specimen was PBMCs. All receptors derive from an older woman with lung cancer. CDR3s include the opening cysteine and the closing phenylalanine or tryptophan. A D gene is named only where the DNA matches it firmly. Size is stated for part of the rows, as once, few or many counts, or as a class when the clone is expanded.

V	D	J	size	DNA	CDR3
TRBV5-5	-	TRBJ2-3	-	TGTGCCAGCAGCTTAATCGGCGGGACGTGGGATACGCAGTATTTT	CASSLIGGTWDTQYF
TRBV5-6	-	TRBJ2-7	-	TGTGCCAGCAGCGCCTCGGGGAGGCAGGGGGCCTACGAGCAGTACTTC	CASSASGRQGAYEQYF
TRBV11-2	TRBD1	TRBJ2-5	-	TGTGCCAGCAGCCCCAGGACAGGGGGAGAGACCCAGTACTTC	CASSPRTGGETQYF
TRBV7-3	TRBD1	TRBJ2-2	-	TGTGCCAGCAGCCCGCGACAGGGTGGAACCGGGGAGCTGTTTTTT	CASSPRQGGTGELFF
TRBV7-6	TRBD1	TRBJ2-1	-	TGTGCCAGCAGCTTAGTGGGACAGAGTTACAATGAGCAGTTCTTC	CASSLVGQSYNEQFF
TRBV6-6	-	TRBJ2-5	-	TGTGCCAGCAGTTACATGACCGCTGGGGAGACCCAGTACTTC	CASSYMTAGETQYF
TRBV30	TRBD2	TRBJ2-7	-	TGTGCCTGGAGTGTTTCGGGGGGTATCTACGAGCAGTACTTC	CAWSVSGGIYEQYF
TRBV10-1	TRBD1	TRBJ1-5	-	TGCGCCAGCATTTGTCCCGGGACAGAGAATAGCAATCAGCCCCAGCATTTT	CASICPGTENSNQPQHF
TRBV2	-	TRBJ2-2	-	TGTGCCACCCGAAGGGGGATCTCCGGGGAGCTGTTTTTT	CATRRGISGELFF
TRBV18	-	TRBJ1-5	-	TGTGCCAGCTCACCGCCCGGGGGGGGCAATCAGCCCCAGCATTTT	CASSPPGGGNQPQHF
TRBV5-4	-	TRBJ2-1	-	TGTGCCAGCAGCGCCCGACAGGCGGACAATGAGCAGTTCTTC	CASSARQADNEQFF
TRBV10-1	-	TRBJ1-5	-	TGCGCCAGCAGTGATTCGGGCCAAAATCAGCCCCAGCATTTT	CASSDSGQNQPQHF
TRBV5-1	TRBD2	TRBJ2-1	-	TGCGCCAGCAGCCTGGGAGGGACTGTCGTCCATGAGCAGTTCTTC	CASSLGGTVVHEQFF
TRBV4-1	-	TRBJ1-1	-	TGCGCCAGCAGCCAAGCCCCTCTTTCCCAATCGCGGGGGCTGAAGACTGAAGCTTTCTTT	CASSQAPLSQSRGLKTEAFF
TRBV4-2	TRBD2	TRBJ2-3	-	TGTGCCAGCAGCCGGCTAGCGGCAGATACGCAGTATTTT	CASSRLAADTQYF
TRBV19	-	TRBJ2-5	once	TGTGCCAGTAGTATCCTGGGGGCCCAAGAGACCCAGTACTTC	CASSILGAQETQYF
TRBV7-6	-	TRBJ2-7	-	TGTGCCAGCAGCCCTACCCCCAACAGCCCCGAGCAGTACTTC	CASSPTPNSPEQYF
TRBV10-3	-	TRBJ1-6	-	TGTGCCATCAGTGAGTCAACGGGAGGCTCACCCCTCCACTTT	CAISESTGGSPLHF
TRBV7-2	TRBD2	TRBJ2-2	-	TGTGCCAGCAGTAGCGGGGGGGCTTACACCGGGGAGCTGTTTTTT	CASSSGGAYTGELFF
TRBV7-9	-	TRBJ1-2	-	TGTGCCAGCAGCTCCCGGCCGGGGTTTGGCTACACCTTC	CASSSRPGFGYTF
TRBV5-1	TRBD1	TRBJ2-3	few	TGCGCCAGCAGCGGAACCGGGACAGGGGGATCTGATACGCAGTATTTT	CASSGTGTGGSDTQYF
TRBV7-9	-	TRBJ2-6	-	TGTGCCAGCAGCCCAAGGTACTCTGGGGCCAACGTCCTGACTTTC	CASSPRYSGANVLTF
TRBV2	TRBD1	TRBJ1-2	-	TGTGCCAGCAGTAAGGACAGGGCAGATGGCTACACCTTC	CASSKDRADGYTF
TRBV11-1	-	TRBJ2-2	-	TGTGCCAGCAGCTTTAGGGGAGGCGGGGAGCTGTTTTTT	CASSFRGGGELFF
TRBV7-9	-	TRBJ1-1	-	TGTGCCAGCAGCTTAGGTGCCTCGGGGAGGGGAGCTTTCTTT	CASSLGASGRGAFF
TRBV7-3	TRBD2	TRBJ2-2	-	TGTGCCAGCAGCTTAATGGGGACTAGCGGGGGTTTCACCGGGGAGCTGTTTTTT	CASSLMGTSGGFTGELFF
TRBV6-2/TRBV6-3	TRBD2	TRBJ2-1	-	TGTGCCAGCAGTACACGACTAGCGGGAGGCCCCACGAGCTCCTACAATGAGCAGTTCTTC	CASSTRLAGGPTSSYNEQFF
TRBV9	TRBD2	TRBJ2-3	-	TGTGCCAGCAGCGTAGCGGGCGGGGGGAGCACAGATACGCAGTATTTT	CASSVAGGGSTDTQYF
TRBV10-2	-	TRBJ1-6	-	TGCGCCAGCAGTGAATCGAGATCACCCCTCCACTTT	CASSESRSPLHF
TRBV15	-	TRBJ2-7	-	TGTGCCACCAGCAGAGATCTCCCCTACGAGCAGTACTTC	CATSRDLPYEQYF
TRBV7-8	TRBD1	TRBJ1-6	-	TGTGCCAGCAGCCCATCCGGGACAGGGGATTCACCCCTCCACTTT	CASSPSGTGDSPLHF
TRBV5-1	-	TRBJ2-1	-	TGCGCCAGCAGTGGCCCGGGACAAGACAATGAGCAGTTCTTC	CASSGPGQDNEQFF
TRBV21-1	-	TRBJ1-6	-	TGTGCCAGCAGGGGGGGGGAAAATTCACCCCTCCACTTT	CASRGGENSPLHF
TRBV2	TRBD1	TRBJ2-2	-	TGTGGGGCAGGAAACAGGGGATGGAGCGGGGAGCTGTTTTTT	CGAGNRGWSGELFF
TRBV12-3/TRBV12-4	-	TRBJ1-3	-	TGTGCCAGCAGTCCCTCTGGAAACACCATATATTTT	CASSPSGNTIYF
TRBV5-1	TRBD1	TRBJ2-3	-	TGCGCCAGCAGGTTGGGACAGGGGAAAGATACGCAGTATTTT	CASRLGQGKDTQYF
TRBV27	TRBD2	TRBJ2-5	-	TGTGCCAGCAGTTTACGATCTACGACTAGCGGGAGTCTGGGGGAGACCCAGTACTTC	CASSLRSTTSGSLGETQYF
TRBV12-5	-	TRBJ2-7	-	TGTGCTAGTGGTTTGGGAGGGGACGCCCACGAGCAGTACTTC	CASGLGGDAHEQYF
TRBV6-5	TRBD1	TRBJ2-1	-	TGTGCCAGCAGAAACGACAGGGGAAACTACAATGAGCAGTTCTTC	CASRNDRGNYNEQFF
TRBV24-1	-	TRBJ1-1	-	TGTGCCACCAGCCCCGGGGAGATGAACACTGAAGCTTTCTTT	CATSPGEMNTEAFF
TRBV27	TRBD1	TRBJ1-2	once	TGTGCCAGCCGGCAGGGGGCTACTTCCCCCTATGGCTACACCTTC	CASRQGATSPYGYTF
TRBV7-3	-	TRBJ2-3	-	TGTGCCAGCAGCTTCGGGACTACAGATACGCAGTATTTT	CASSFGTTDTQYF
TRBV4-2	TRBD1	TRBJ1-6	-	TGTGCCAGCAGCCAAGGGGTTCGACAGGGCTGGTATAATTCACCCCTCCACTTT	CASSQGVRQGWYNSPLHF
TRBV6-5	-	TRBJ2-5	-	TGTGCCAGCAGACCCCCAAAAGGGACCCAGTACTTC	CASRPPKGTQYF
TRBV11-2	-	TRBJ1-1	few	TGTGCCAGCAGCTTTCTTTCAGGGTTGAACACTGAAGCTTTCTTT	CASSFLSGLNTEAFF
TRBV6-1	TRBD1	TRBJ1-5	-	TGTGCCAGCAGTGAAGTGGGACAGGGTAATCAGCCCCAGCATTTT	CASSEVGQGNQPQHF
TRBV28	-	TRBJ2-7	-	TGTGCCAGCAGTTTATCTTCCTACGAGCAGTACTTC	CASSLSSYEQYF
TRBV6-1	TRBD1	TRBJ1-2	-	TGTGCCAGCAGTGAAGCCACAGGGGGCTTCTATGGCTACACCTTC	CASSEATGGFYGYTF
TRBV7-3	-	TRBJ2-7	few	TGTGCCAGCAGTCCATCTCAGGGAGTGGGAAACGAGCAGTACTTC	CASSPSQGVGNEQYF
TRBV11-2	TRBD1	TRBJ2-7	-	TGTGCCAGCAGCTCGCTGGTTGGGACAGGGGGAACCTACGAGCAGTACTTC	CASSSLVGTGGTYEQYF
TRBV5-1	TRBD1	TRBJ1-5	once	TGCGCCAGCAGCTTAGGACAGGAGGATCAGCCCCAGCATTTT	CASSLGQEDQPQHF
TRBV28	-	TRBJ2-2	-	TGTGCCAGCAGTACACAGGAGGACACCGGGGAGCTGTTTTTT	CASSTQEDTGELFF
TRBV5-4	-	TRBJ1-6	once	TGTGCCAGCAGCTTGGACCTTGTTAGGGGGGTCTCACCCCTCCACTTT	CASSLDLVRGVSPLHF
TRBV5-1	-	TRBJ2-2	-	TGCGCCAGCAGCTTGGGGCCGACCACCGGGGAGCTGTTTTTT	CASSLGPTTGELFF
TRBV21-1	-	TRBJ2-7	-	TGTGTCAGCCGCAAGAGGTCCGAATATACCTACGAGCAGTACTTC	CVSRKRSEYTYEQYF
TRBV5-1	-	TRBJ1-6	-	TGCGCCAGCAGCGCCCAAGGGGCACCGGGAAATTCACCCCTCCACTTT	CASSAQGAPGNSPLHF